This record covers a single T cell receptor (beta chain). Its antigen is still unknown. This record belongs to a study of cytomegalovirus exposure and HLA in healthy donors. 60 Vbeta and 13 Jbeta primers were used in PCR. In the authors' methods: Roughly 10 million shared chains were among approximately 80 million unique TCR beta chains counted in a later analysis. Here immunoSEQ multiplex PCR was the method, and the copy in TCRdb shows in-frame clones only, minus some. V, J and clone size are taken as reported in that table, and D and trimming were inferred from the DNA itself. The data contain 150,000 or so clones, around 84% of them singletons. Points from the study as a whole: As a later analysis showed, a missense DCLRE1C variant was linked to trimming of TCR beta V- and J-genes. In a later analysis, CMV-associated beta chains were mostly HLA-associated, it appeared. In vitro experiments confirmed that a few CMV-associated chains were specific for CMV antigens.

The CDR3 is 15 amino acids. Trimming left V 4 bases short and J 0 bases short, with 11 bases between. Germline V gene sequence: CDR1 SNHLY, CDR2 FYNNEI. The J gene is TRBJ2-3, the V gene TRBV2; possibly TRBD2 for D (6 bases). The sequence came from a middle-aged woman in good health and CMV-seropositive. Sequenced material: PBMCs. CDR3 in amino acids: CASSGASVSTDTQYF. The CDR3 DNA reads TGTGCCAGCAGTGGGGCTAGCGTTAGCACAGATACGCAGTATTTT.